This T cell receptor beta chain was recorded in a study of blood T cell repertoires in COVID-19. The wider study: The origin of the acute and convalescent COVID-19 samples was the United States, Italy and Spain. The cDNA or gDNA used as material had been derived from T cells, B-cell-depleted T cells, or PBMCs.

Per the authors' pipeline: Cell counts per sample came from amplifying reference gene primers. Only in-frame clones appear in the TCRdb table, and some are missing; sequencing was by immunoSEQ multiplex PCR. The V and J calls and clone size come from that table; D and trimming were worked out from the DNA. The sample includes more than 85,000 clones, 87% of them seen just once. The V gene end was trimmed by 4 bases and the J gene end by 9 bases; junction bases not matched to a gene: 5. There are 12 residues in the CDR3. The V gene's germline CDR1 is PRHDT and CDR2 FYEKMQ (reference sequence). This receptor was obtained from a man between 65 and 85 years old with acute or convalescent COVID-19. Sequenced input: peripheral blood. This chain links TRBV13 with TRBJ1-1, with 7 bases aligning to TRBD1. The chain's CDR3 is CASSSSTGKAFF. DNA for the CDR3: TGTGCCAGCAGCTCCTCGACAGGGAAAGCTTTCTTT.